What follows is one T cell receptor (beta chain) and its context. Its antigen is not identified. This entry belongs to a study of T cell responses to AZD1222 COVID-19 vaccine. About the study: Second-dose timings of about 4 or about 12 weeks were pooled. Study-wide points: Sampled repertoires all dated from after the peak T cell response. Researchers report vaccine-associated CD4 TCRs spanning spike, with dominance at 160-218 and 743-854. Among the donors, most were white British and more were female, and clonal diversity was possibly underestimated.

Sequencing was performed with immunoSEQ multiplex PCR; in TCRdb, only in-frame clones are kept and a portion is missing. The sample holds 160,000 or so clones, around 90% seen once. V lost 5 bases and J lost 4, with 8 bases in between. The CDR3 is made up of 13 amino acids. Germline assignment: CDR1 SGHTA and CDR2 FQGNSA. The chain is built from TRBV7-2 and TRBJ2-2; no clear D gene. This TCR was sampled from an adult in good health. Source: peripheral blood, taken on day 0 of AZD1222 vaccination. The CDR3 DNA is TGTGCCAGCAGCCCCCGCGGCACCGGGGAGCTGTTTTTT. Translated, it gives CASSPRGTGELFF.